The present TCR beta chain was sequenced within a study of technical replicates of blood from a handful of donors. Sequencing was performed with immunoSEQ multiplex PCR; in TCRdb, only in-frame clones are kept and a portion is missing. The sample has about 81,000 clones, nearly 97% seen once. Germline V CDR1 and CDR2: ENHRY, SYGVKD. The CDR3 runs to 13 residues. Trimming stripped 4 bases from V and 6 bases from J, with 9 bases between. The chain uses TRBV10-3 and TRBJ2-2; D is perhaps TRBD1 (5 bases). The sequenced sample consisted of T cells isolated from PBMCs. The receptor's source is a human donor in good health. The CDR3 is CAISGGQSGELFF. The CDR3 DNA is TGTGCCATCAGTGGAGGACAATCCGGGGAGCTGTTTTTT.